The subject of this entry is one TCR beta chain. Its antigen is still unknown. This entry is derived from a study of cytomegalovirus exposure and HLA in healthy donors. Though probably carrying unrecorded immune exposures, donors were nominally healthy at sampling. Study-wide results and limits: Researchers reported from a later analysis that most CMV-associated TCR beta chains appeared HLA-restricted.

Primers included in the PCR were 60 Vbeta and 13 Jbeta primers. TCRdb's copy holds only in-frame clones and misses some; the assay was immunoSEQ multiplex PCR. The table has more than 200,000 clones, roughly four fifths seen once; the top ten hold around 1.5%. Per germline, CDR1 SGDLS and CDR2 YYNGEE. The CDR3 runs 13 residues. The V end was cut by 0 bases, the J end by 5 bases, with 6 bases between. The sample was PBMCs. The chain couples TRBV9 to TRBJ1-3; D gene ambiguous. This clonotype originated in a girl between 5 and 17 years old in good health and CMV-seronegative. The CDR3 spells CASSVDYRNTIYF. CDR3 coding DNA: TGTGCCAGCAGCGTAGATTACAGAAACACCATATATTTT.